These T cell receptor beta chains were read from a single sample in a study of shared clonotypes between healthy human individuals. The method was immunoSEQ multiplex PCR; TCRdb's version includes in-frame clones alone and lacks a portion of them. Seen here are about 2.3 million clones, approximately 93% observed once, and the top ten hold 0.39%. Material for sequencing was naive CD4+ T cells from PBMCs. These TCRs come from a young man in good health. Some clones in this sample may be carry-over from other donors' samples. CDR3s include the opening cysteine and the closing phenylalanine or tryptophan.

CDR3 protein: CASSPQTVGDTIYF; V gene: TRBV18
CDR3 protein: CASSLRGLEFADTQYF; V gene: TRBV6-5
CDR3 protein: CASKHGGQRLNTEAFF; V gene: TRBV19
CDR3 protein: CASRVGVSGNTIYF; V gene: TRBV5-1
CDR3 protein: CASSPLAGSTDTQYF; V gene: TRBV13
CDR3 protein: CASSLVTGADTIYF; V gene: TRBV7-2
CDR3 protein: CASSPHSGWTASTYEQYF; V gene: TRBV28
CDR3 protein: CASSEYRQGAEAFF; V gene: TRBV25-1
CDR3 protein: CASSSSGVAKNIQYF; V gene: TRBV5-1
CDR3 protein: CASSLGAGPYGYTF; V gene: TRBV7-2
CDR3 protein: CATGTLSYEQYF; V gene: TRBV28
CDR3 protein: CASSVRDLRNEQFF; V gene: TRBV5-1
CDR3 protein: CASSQGYRGLNTEAFF; V gene: TRBV4-1
CDR3 protein: CASMSVGEQYF; V gene: TRBV2
CDR3 protein: CASTAPGQGVYEQFF; V gene: TRBV5-1
CDR3 protein: CASSSSGTSWYNEQFF; V gene: TRBV6-6
CDR3 protein: CASSPRGLAGGINEQFF; V gene: TRBV18
CDR3 protein: CASSQHPPTRGTRGPKDEQYF; V gene: TRBV4-1
CDR3 protein: CASSWRIFRRSGGGTEAFF; V gene: TRBV28
CDR3 protein: CASSEALRASGANVLTF; V gene: TRBV6-1
CDR3 protein: CASSTPVRASTDTQYF; V gene: TRBV19
CDR3 protein: CASSQGGRGRINYGYTF; V gene: TRBV4-1
CDR3 protein: CASSYSLSYGYTF; V gene: TRBV6-5
CDR3 protein: CASSSGQTNEKLFF; V gene: TRBV5-1
CDR3 protein: CASSYQQGAPGELFF; V gene: TRBV5-1
CDR3 protein: CATSPHRVPDTQYF; V gene: TRBV19
CDR3 protein: CASSPGTGSYNEQFF; V gene: TRBV9
CDR3 protein: CASSSLGQGNNEQFF; V gene: TRBV5-1
CDR3 protein: CASLGQGFQF; V gene: TRBV28
CDR3 protein: CAISESMIAGRSSYEQYF; V gene: TRBV10-3
CDR3 protein: CASSFSGRVPYEQYF; V gene: TRBV7-2
CDR3 protein: CASSLFQGWEGTEAFF; V gene: TRBV27
CDR3 protein: CAISASEGHRETQYF; V gene: TRBV10-3
CDR3 protein: CASSLVPSADTGELFF; V gene: TRBV5-1
CDR3 protein: CASSTGSSYNEQFF; V gene: TRBV7-7
CDR3 protein: CASSIGRRANEKLFF; V gene: TRBV19
CDR3 protein: CAGPEGTLESGANVLTF; V gene: TRBV7-9
CDR3 protein: CASRVTVGNTEAFF; V gene: TRBV2
CDR3 protein: CASSPHPPQRDSTGELFF; V gene: TRBV7-6
CDR3 protein: CASTGTDYYGYTF; V gene: TRBV5-6
CDR3 protein: CASSGQLLTDTQYF; V gene: TRBV2
CDR3 protein: CASSLQRTGNYEQYF; V gene: TRBV6-5
CDR3 protein: CASSLEQGFAGNTIYF; V gene: TRBV11-2
CDR3 protein: CASSFGRSSGNTIYF; V gene: TRBV7-9
CDR3 protein: CASSLVGTSEEAAFF; V gene: TRBV5-1
CDR3 protein: CASSYQPATAYEQYF; V gene: TRBV6-5
CDR3 protein: CATSRVLTGGGYTF; V gene: TRBV15
CDR3 protein: CASSLGTRGLGELFF; V gene: TRBV5-1
CDR3 protein: CSGKTGTDTQYF; V gene: TRBV29-1
CDR3 protein: CASPGDRLSYEQYF; V gene: TRBV12-5
CDR3 protein: CASSLGTGQGLETQYF; V gene: TRBV7-2